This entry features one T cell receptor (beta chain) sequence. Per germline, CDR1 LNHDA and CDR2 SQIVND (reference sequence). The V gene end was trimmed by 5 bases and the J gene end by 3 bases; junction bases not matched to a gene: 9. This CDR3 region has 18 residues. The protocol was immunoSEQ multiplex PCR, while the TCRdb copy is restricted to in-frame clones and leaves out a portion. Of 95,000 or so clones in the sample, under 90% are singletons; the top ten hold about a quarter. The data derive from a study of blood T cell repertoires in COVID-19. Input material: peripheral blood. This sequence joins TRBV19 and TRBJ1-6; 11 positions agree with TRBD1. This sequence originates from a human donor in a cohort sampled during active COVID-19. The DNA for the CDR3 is TGTGCCAGTAGTTCCGGGACAGGGGGAGTCGGCTATAATTCACCCCTCCACTTT. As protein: CASSSGTGGVGYNSPLHF.